The 21 T cell receptor beta chains in this list originate from one sample, sequenced in a study of T cell changes during pregnancy in multiple sclerosis. The protocol was immunoSEQ multiplex PCR, while the TCRdb copy is restricted to in-frame clones and leaves out a portion. The repertoire includes around 50,000 clones, nearly 95% of them detected once, and under 0.55% sits in the top ten. This specimen was CD4+ T cells from peripheral blood mononuclear cells, taken in the first trimester of pregnancy. Every receptor here comes from a female donor with multiple sclerosis, enrolled in a pregnancy study.

V usage is TRBV6-6 and J usage is TRBJ2-7; maybe TRBD1 (6 bases). The CDR3 has 14 residues. Per the germline V gene, CDR1 is MNHNY and CDR2 is SVGAGI (reference sequence). Trimming shortened V by 7 bases and J by 2 bases, and 15 bases separated the two germline ends. The CDR3 region is CASNQQGAPYEQYF. The CDR3 DNA is TGTGCCAGCAACCAACAGGGAGCCCCCTACGAGCAGTACTTC.

The chain carries TRBV21-1 and TRBJ1-1; the D call in the table, TRBD1, was not verified against the DNA. TRBV21-1 is designated a pseudogene. The CDR3 totals 15 residues. The CDR3 here is CASSKGGTGNTEAFF. CDR3 in DNA: TGTGCCAGCAGCAAAGGGGGGACAGGGAACACTGAAGCTTTCTTT.

The chain links TRBV5-1 to TRBJ1-5; TRBD1 might be the D (6 bases). The germline gives CDR1 SGHRS, CDR2 YFSETQ. The ends were cut back, 2 bases at V and 6 bases at J, with 12 bases in the middle. CDR3 size: 14 residues. The CDR3 spells CASSLAGDGQPQHF. CDR3 nucleotides: TGCGCCAGCAGCTTAGCAGGGGATGGTCAGCCCCAGCATTTT.

The genes are TRBV9 and TRBJ2-2, with a weak D call TRBD1 (6 bases). The CDR3 totals 12 residues. CDR1 SGDLS and CDR2 YYNGEE come from the germline V gene. V lost 3 bases to trimming and J lost 7 bases, with 7 bases between them. The CDR3 DNA reads as TGTGCCAGCAGCGAGGGGGACGGGGAGCTGTTTTTT. Its protein is CASSEGDGELFF.

The chain recombines TRBV7-8 with TRBJ2-1; 8 nucleotides align to TRBD2. The germline V gene has CDR1 SGHVS and CDR2 FQNEAQ. V shed 2 bases, J shed 9 bases, and the junction held 9 bases outside the gene matches. The CDR3 extends over 15 amino acids. The CDR3 DNA reads as TGTGCCAGCAGCTTAATACGGGGGGGCCCATCTGAGCAGTTCTTC. Encoded protein: CASSLIRGGPSEQFF. The full variable domain, its missing parts supplied by reference TRBV7-8 and TRBJ2-1, is GAGVSQSPRYKVAKRGQDVALRCDPISGHVSLFWYQQALGQGPEFLTYFQNEAQLDKSGLPSDRFFAERPEGSVSTLKIQRTQQEDSAVYLCASSLIRGGPSEQFFGPGTRLTVL.

The rearrangement links TRBV5-1 to TRBJ2-7; TRBD1 agrees at 8 bases. CDR1 and CDR2 from the germline V gene are SGHRS and YFSETQ. The CDR3 covers 14 residues. Trimming at V came to 4 bases and at J to 2 bases, leaving 5 bases not matched to a gene. The CDR3 DNA sequence: TGCGCCAGCAGCGGCGGACAGGGTACCTACGAGCAGTACTTC. As protein: CASSGGQGTYEQYF.

The chain joins TRBV5-1 to TRBJ2-3, with 8 bases matching TRBD2. Trimming removed 2 bases from V and 1 base from J; junction bases left unmatched: 0. Germline V CDR1 and CDR2: SGHRS, YFSETQ. CDR3 length equals 14 residues. In DNA form, the CDR3 reads TGCGCCAGCAGCTTCGGGGGGGGCACAGATACGCAGTATTTT. Translated, it gives CASSFGGGTDTQYF. Based on the CDR3 plus reference TRBV5-1 and TRBJ2-3, the full variable domain is KAGVTQTPRYLIKTRGQQVTLSCSPISGHRSVSWYQQTPGQGLQFLFEYFSETQRNKGNFPGRFSGRQFSNSRSEMNVSTLELGDSALYLCASSFGGGTDTQYFGPGTRLTVL.

The rearrangement links TRBV5-8 to TRBJ2-2; 8 bases are a match to TRBD1. The V segment lost 2 bases and the J segment 1 base; nucleotides outside the gene matches: 7. CDR3 size: 17 residues. CDR1 and CDR2 (germline): SGHTS, YDEGEE. The CDR3 loop reads CASSFSTGTGNTGELFF. The CDR3 DNA reads as TGTGCCAGCAGCTTTTCCACCGGGACAGGGAACACCGGGGAGCTGTTTTTT. The full variable domain, in which reference TRBV5-8 and TRBJ2-2 provide the parts outside the CDR3, is EAGVTQSPTHLIKTRGQQATLRCSPISGHTSVYWYQQALGLGLQFLLWYDEGEERNRGNFPPRFSGRQFPNYSSELNVNALELEDSALYLCASSFSTGTGNTGELFFGEGSRLTVL.

The chain combines TRBV9 with TRBJ2-1, with D maybe TRBD2 (7 bases). CDR1 is SGDLS, CDR2 YYNGEE, per germline. The CDR3 is made up of 15 amino acids. Trimming removed 0 bases at V and 5 bases at J, with 12 bases between. CDR3 sequence: CASSVGGGRDNEQFF. The DNA for the CDR3 is TGTGCCAGCAGCGTAGGGGGGGGGCGGGACAATGAGCAGTTCTTC.

V gene TRBV15 combines with J gene TRBJ2-5; tentatively, D is TRBD1 (6 bases). Germline V gives CDR1 LNHNV, CDR2 YYDKDF (reference sequence). The CDR3 is 12 residues long. Between the trimmed V and J ends, which lost 7 bases and 4 bases, there was a span of 10 bases. CDR3 coding DNA: TGTGCCACCAAGGGGGTCGGAGAGACCCAGTACTTC. It yields the protein CATKGVGETQYF.

V and J are TRBV18 and TRBJ2-7; D might be TRBD2 (5 bases). The CDR3 has 13 residues. Germline CDR1 and CDR2: KGHSH and LQKENI. Trimming pared 4 bases from V and 6 bases from J, leaving 13 bases between. CDR3 in DNA: TGTGCCAGCTCACTCCTACCCGAGGGCGAGCAGTACTTC. This gives the protein CASSLLPEGEQYF.

The rearrangement links TRBV5-6 to TRBJ1-2, with 8 positions matching TRBD1. Germline V gene sequence: CDR1 SGHDT, CDR2 YYEEEE. V trimming: 3 bases; J trimming: 4 bases; junction bases outside the gene matches: 2. This CDR3 is built from 13 residues. As DNA, the CDR3 is TGTGCCAGCAGCTCACAGGGGGGCTATGGCTACACCTTC. As protein: CASSSQGGYGYTF.

This clone was seen a single time. The chain has TRBV5-1 and TRBJ2-2; maybe TRBD1 (6 bases). Trimming removed 4 bases at V and 1 base at J, with 8 bases between. The CDR3 consists of 14 residues. Germline lookup yields CDR1 SGHRS and CDR2 YFSETQ. CDR3 sequence (DNA): TGCGCCAGCAGCGAGGACAGGAACACCGGGGAGCTGTTTTTT. Protein: CASSEDRNTGELFF.

V gene TRBV19 combines with J gene TRBJ1-1; D uncertain. V lost 1 base and J 4 bases, leaving 7 bases between the germline ends. This CDR3 is built from 13 residues. The V gene's germline CDR1 is LNHDA and CDR2 SQIVND (reference sequence). CDR3 amino acids: CASSIAGGTEAFF. In DNA, the CDR3 is TGTGCCAGTAGTATAGCCGGTGGCACTGAAGCTTTCTTT.

V gene TRBV5-1 combines with J gene TRBJ1-6, with D unresolved. Looked up from germline, CDR1 is SGHRS and CDR2 is YFSETQ. The CDR3 spans 13 residues. Trimming cost V 3 bases and J 7 bases, with 8 bases left between them. CDR3 in amino acids: CASSSDGNSPLHF. CDR3 coding DNA: TGCGCCAGCAGCTCAGACGGGAATTCACCCCTCCACTTT.

The V call is TRBV18, the J call TRBJ1-4; 9 bases are shared with TRBD1. Germline CDR1 is KGHSH and CDR2 is LQKENI. With V trimmed by 6 bases and J by 4 bases, 9 bases remained unmatched. This CDR3 has 16 amino acids. For the CDR3, the DNA is TGTGCCAGCTCCCTCGATCCGGGACAGGGTAATGAAAAACTGTTTTTT. This sequence encodes CASSLDPGQGNEKLFF.

This clone was detected only once. The chain links TRBV7-6 to TRBJ2-5; TRBD1 matches 10 bases. The CDR3 has 18 residues. After removal of 2 bases from V and 4 bases from J, the junction contained 13 bases not matched to a gene. CDR1 and CDR2 from the germline V gene are SGHVS and FNYEAQ. CDR3 sequence (DNA): TGTGCCAGCAGCTTATATTTAAGGGACAGGGGTCGCGGAGAGACCCAGTACTTC. Its protein is CASSLYLRDRGRGETQYF. Looking up the rest from reference TRBV7-6 and TRBJ2-5 gives the full variable domain: GAGVSQSPRYKVTKRGQDVALRCDPISGHVSLYWYRQALGQGPEFLTYFNYEAQQDKSGLPNDRFSAERPEGSISTLTIQRTEQRDSAMYRCASSLYLRDRGRGETQYFGPGTRLLVL.

The rearrangement links TRBV10-3 to TRBJ1-4; TRBD1 is a possible D gene (5 bases). Germline V gives CDR1 ENHRY, CDR2 SYGVKD. V lost 3 bases, J lost 11 bases, and 13 bases lay in between. The CDR3 spans 13 residues. The CDR3 sequence: CAISDSLGGKLFF. The CDR3 DNA is TGTGCCATCAGTGATTCGCTCGGGGGGAAACTGTTTTTT.

This chain links TRBV6-1 with TRBJ1-5; a possible D gene is TRBD1 (5 bases). V shed 0 bases and J shed 4 bases, with 10 bases lying between them. CDR1 is MNHNS, CDR2 SASEGT, per germline. The length of the CDR3 is 15 residues. CDR3 protein: CASSEAGGGNQPQHF. Written as DNA, the CDR3 is TGTGCCAGCAGTGAAGCTGGCGGGGGTAATCAGCCCCAGCATTTT.

The V and J genes are TRBV19 and TRBJ2-2; 9 nucleotides line up with TRBD2. Trimming at V came to 10 bases and at J to 2 bases, leaving 11 bases not matched to a gene. This CDR3 is built from 16 residues. Germline lookup yields CDR1 LNHDA and CDR2 SQIVND (reference sequence). CDR3 sequence (DNA): TGTGCCATTGGGAGCGGGGGGCTACCAAACACCGGGGAGCTGTTTTTT. Translating gives CAIGSGGLPNTGELFF.

The V gene is TRBV5-6, the J gene TRBJ1-3; TRBD1 is a possible D gene (6 bases). This CDR3 contains 14 residues. V lost 3 bases and J 8 bases, leaving 15 bases between the germline ends. The germline V gene encodes CDR1 SGHDT and CDR2 YYEEEE. The CDR3 here is CASSCRRRGHTIYF. CDR3 DNA sequence: TGTGCCAGCAGCTGCCGGCGCAGGGGACACACCATATATTTT. The variable domain in full, with the rest retrieved from reference TRBV5-6 and TRBJ1-3, is DAGVTQSPTHLIKTRGQQVTLRCSPKSGHDTVSWYQQALGQGPQFIFQYYEEEERQRGNFPDRFSGHQFPNYSSELNVNALLLGDSALYLCASSCRRRGHTIYFGEGSWLTVV.